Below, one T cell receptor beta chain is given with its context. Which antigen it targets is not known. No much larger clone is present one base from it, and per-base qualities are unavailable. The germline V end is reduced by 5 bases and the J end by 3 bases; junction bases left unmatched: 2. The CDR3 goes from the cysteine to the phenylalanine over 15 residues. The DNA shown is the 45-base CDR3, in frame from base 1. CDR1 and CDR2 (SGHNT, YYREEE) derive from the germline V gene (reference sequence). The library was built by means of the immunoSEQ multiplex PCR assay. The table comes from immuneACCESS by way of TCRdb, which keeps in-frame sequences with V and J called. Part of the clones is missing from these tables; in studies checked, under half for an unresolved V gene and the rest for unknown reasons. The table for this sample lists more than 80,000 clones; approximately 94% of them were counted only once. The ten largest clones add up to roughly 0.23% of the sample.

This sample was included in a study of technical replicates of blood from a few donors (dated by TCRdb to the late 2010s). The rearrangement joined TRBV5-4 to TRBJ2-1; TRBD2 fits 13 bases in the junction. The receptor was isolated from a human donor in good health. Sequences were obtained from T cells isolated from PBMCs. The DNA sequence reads TGTGCCAGCAGTAGACTAGCGGGGGGCTACAATGAGCAGTTCTTC. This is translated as CASSRLAGGYNEQFF.